This TCR beta chain was sequenced for a study of blood T cell repertoires in COVID-19. Overall study context: Collection of acute and convalescent COVID-19 samples took place in the United States, Italy and Spain. The cDNA or gDNA used as material had been derived from T cells, B-cell-depleted T cells, or PBMCs.

In the original processing: Amplification of reference gene primers provided the estimated nucleated cell counts. Using immunoSEQ multiplex PCR, the repertoire was profiled, and TCRdb retains in-frame clones only, with some absent. From that table come the V and J calls and clone size; the DNA was used to work out D and trimming. The sample holds 60,000 to 70,000 clones, roughly 83% seen once. The germline V gene encodes CDR1 SGHVS and CDR2 FNYEAQ. CDR3 size: 18 residues. With 3 bases removed from V and 2 bases from J, the gap between germline ends came to 22 bases. The sample was peripheral blood. The rearrangement uses TRBV7-6 and TRBJ2-5, with D possibly TRBD2 on 6 matching bases. This TCR was recovered from a man aged 45-65 years with active COVID-19. The CDR3: CASSFGWTSGGTQETQYF. The CDR3, as DNA: TGTGCCAGCAGCTTTGGTTGGACCTCCGGCGGGACTCAAGAGACCCAGTACTTC. Using reference TRBV7-6 and TRBJ2-5 for the parts outside the CDR3, the full variable domain is GAGVSQSPRYKVTKRGQDVALRCDPISGHVSLYWYRQALGQGPEFLTYFNYEAQQDKSGLPNDRFSAERPEGSISTLTIQRTEQRDSAMYRCASSFGWTSGGTQETQYFGPGTRLLVL.